These 16 T cell receptor beta chains originate from one sample sequenced in a study of T cell repertoires in cytomegalovirus infection (dated by TCRdb to between 2018 and 2021). TCRdb shows the sequencer as Illumina HiSeq 1500. TCRdb redid the processing of the public reads, applying fastp at Q25 and MiXCR, and retained in-frame beta chains. Every distinct CDR3 protein forms one entry, paired with its most common genes and DNA. Within this sample are nearly 550,000 distinct CDR3 sequences, with 16% of them counted one time only. The top ten constitute under 30% of the sample. The sequenced sample was CD8+ T cells from PBMCs. These receptors were obtained from a human donor in good health (CMV status not recorded). Some clones in this sample may be carry-over from other donors' samples.

This clonotype was recorded at least ten times. The chain joins TRBV11-2 to TRBJ2-2; D is unresolved. Germline values: CDR1 SGHAT, CDR2 FQNNGV. The CDR3 loop spans 14 amino acids. Deletions cut 2 bases from V and 7 bases from J, with 11 bases between. The CDR3 nucleotides read TGTGCCAGCAGCTTAATAGGGTTGAGCGGGGAGCTGTTTTTT. This translates into CASSLIGLSGELFF.

This clonotype was found many times. The V gene is TRBV7-8, the J gene TRBJ2-1, with no clear D. V was clipped by 3 bases and J by 5 bases, with 11 bases between them. The length of the CDR3 is 14 residues. CDR1 is SGHVS and CDR2 is FQNEAQ in the germline V gene. The CDR3 is CASSLENRDNEQFF. The CDR3, as DNA: TGTGCCAGCAGCTTGGAAAACAGAGACAATGAGCAGTTCTTC.

V usage is TRBV3-1 and J usage is TRBJ2-7; 7 positions match TRBD2. Germline values: CDR1 LGHDT, CDR2 YNNKEL (reference sequence). Trimming removed 2 bases from V and 4 bases from J; junction bases left unmatched: 11. The CDR3 loop spans 16 amino acids. CDR3 residues: CASSQPGEGGFYEQYF. CDR3 sequence (DNA): TGTGCCAGCAGCCAACCCGGGGAGGGAGGGTTTTACGAGCAGTACTTC.

The rearrangement uses TRBV25-1 and TRBJ2-2; D is perhaps TRBD2 (5 bases). The germline V gene has CDR1 MGHDK and CDR2 SYGVNS. Between the trimmed V and J ends, which lost 7 bases and 2 bases, there was a span of 8 bases. CDR3 length: 13 amino acids. The CDR3 is CASISGNTGELFF. Written as DNA, the CDR3 is TGTGCCAGCATTTCGGGAAACACCGGGGAGCTGTTTTTT. The full variable domain, completed using reference TRBV25-1 and TRBJ2-2, is EADIYQTPRYLVIGTGKKITLECSQTMGHDKMYWYQQDPGMELHLIHYSYGVNSTEKGDLSSESTVSRIRTEHFPLTLESARPSHTSQYLCASISGNTGELFFGEGSRLTVL.

The chain carries TRBV4-1 and TRBJ1-1; 7 positions agree with TRBD1. After removal of 1 base from V and 3 bases from J, the junction contained 5 bases not matched to a gene. CDR3 length equals 15 residues. Germline values: CDR1 MGHRA, CDR2 YSYEKL. This chain's CDR3 is CASSQVDRVYTEAFF. The CDR3 DNA sequence: TGCGCCAGCAGCCAAGTTGACAGGGTTTACACTGAAGCTTTCTTT.

In this sample, this clonotype turned up many times. This chain joins TRBV15 and TRBJ2-1; D remains unclear. Germline CDR1 and CDR2: LNHNV and YYDKDF (reference sequence). This CDR3 is 12 amino acids long. V was shortened by 2 bases and J by 9 bases, with 8 bases between the two germline ends. Here the CDR3 reads CATSRQEGEQFF. The CDR3 region has the DNA TGTGCCACCAGCAGACAAGAAGGTGAGCAGTTCTTC.

The chain uses TRBV9 and TRBJ2-3; 8 nucleotides match TRBD2. Per germline, CDR1 SGDLS and CDR2 YYNGEE. V shed 0 bases and J 2 bases; nucleotides not matched to a gene: 5. The CDR3 has 16 residues. CDR3 in amino acids: CASSVGGTRVTDTQYF. In DNA, the CDR3 is TGTGCCAGCAGCGTAGGTGGGACTAGGGTCACAGATACGCAGTATTTT.

The gene calls are TRBV19 and TRBJ2-7; 8 nucleotides match TRBD2. This CDR3 contains 14 residues. V lost 5 bases, J lost 2 bases, and 5 bases stayed unmatched. Germline V gene lookup returns CDR1 LNHDA and CDR2 SQIVND (reference sequence). The CDR3 coding sequence is TGTGCCAGTAGTTCGGGACTAGGAACCTACGAGCAGTACTTC. This translates into CASSSGLGTYEQYF.

This chain joins TRBV30 and TRBJ1-2, with D hard to call. With 3 bases removed from V and 5 bases from J, the gap between germline ends came to 16 bases. The CDR3 has 14 amino acids. Germline CDR1 reads GTSNPN; CDR2 reads SVGIG (reference sequence). CDR3 sequence (DNA): TGTGCCTGGAGCCTAAGCAGGACGGAGTATGGCTACACCTTC. As protein: CAWSLSRTEYGYTF.

The sample holds one count of this clonotype. This chain uses TRBV9 with TRBJ2-1; D is perhaps TRBD1 or TRBD2 (6 bases each). Germline CDR1 and CDR2: SGDLS and YYNGEE. V lost 3 bases and J 6 bases, leaving 16 bases between the germline ends. This CDR3 is built from 15 residues. The CDR3 reads CASSGGAGRPNEQFF. The CDR3 DNA reads as TGTGCCAGCAGCGGGGGGGCGGGAAGGCCCAATGAGCAGTTCTTC.

In this sample, this clonotype turned up a few times. CDR3 DNA: TGTGCCAGTAGTATCGGGGCAGGGGGACTTTTACCCCAGCATTTT. This codes for CASSIGAGGLLPQHF. The chain uses TRBV19 and TRBJ1-5, with TRBD1 matching over 7 bases. The CDR3 spans 15 residues. The V segment lost 3 bases and the J segment 10 bases; nucleotides outside the gene matches: 12. Germline values: CDR1 LNHDA, CDR2 SQIVND (reference sequence).

This clonotype was observed a handful of times. The genes are TRBV5-4 and TRBJ1-1; tentative D call: TRBD1 (6 bases). This CDR3 region has 16 residues. Germline V gene lookup returns CDR1 SGHNT and CDR2 YYREEE (reference sequence). The V end lost 4 bases, the J end lost 1 base, and 17 bases lay between the germline ends. DNA of the CDR3: TGTGCCAGCAGCCGGAGGGGGAGCGGACCGAACACTGAAGCTTTCTTT. It encodes CASSRRGSGPNTEAFF.

This clonotype was seen at least ten times. The rearrangement uses TRBV11-2 and TRBJ1-5; D gene uncertain. The CDR3 extends over 15 amino acids. Deletions cut 5 bases from V and 1 base from J, with 12 bases between. Looked up from germline, CDR1 is SGHAT and CDR2 is FQNNGV. For the CDR3, the DNA is TGTGCCAGCAGCCTCCATCTTGCGAGCAATCAGCCCCAGCATTTT. This codes for CASSLHLASNQPQHF.

This CDR3 reads CASSLAYRGSRTGELFF. In nucleotides, the CDR3 is TGTGCCAGCAGCTTGGCCTATAGGGGAAGCCGGACCGGGGAGCTGTTTTTT. The chain employs TRBV5-4 and TRBJ2-2, with a tentative D call TRBD1 (5 bases). Germline V gene data show CDR1 as SGHNT and CDR2 as YYREEE (reference sequence). V gave up 0 bases and J gave up 5 bases, with 17 bases separating them. The CDR3 has 17 residues.

For the CDR3, the DNA is TGTGCCATTCATAACGGACGGGAGCAGTTCTTC. Its translation is CAIHNGREQFF. The genes are TRBV10-3 and TRBJ2-1, with unresolved D. Germline-derived CDR1 and CDR2 are ENHRY and SYGVKD. The CDR3 has 11 residues. V lost 9 bases to trimming and J lost 10 bases, with 13 bases between them.

This clonotype showed up many times. The chain is built from TRBV7-8 and TRBJ1-2; D uncertain. The CDR3 extends over 14 amino acids. The V end lost 1 base, the J end lost 8 bases, and 14 bases lay between the germline ends. Germline CDR1 and CDR2: SGHVS and FQNEAQ. CDR3 protein: CASSLGEGEGGYTF. CDR3 bases: TGTGCCAGCAGCTTAGGGGAGGGTGAGGGAGGCTACACCTTC.